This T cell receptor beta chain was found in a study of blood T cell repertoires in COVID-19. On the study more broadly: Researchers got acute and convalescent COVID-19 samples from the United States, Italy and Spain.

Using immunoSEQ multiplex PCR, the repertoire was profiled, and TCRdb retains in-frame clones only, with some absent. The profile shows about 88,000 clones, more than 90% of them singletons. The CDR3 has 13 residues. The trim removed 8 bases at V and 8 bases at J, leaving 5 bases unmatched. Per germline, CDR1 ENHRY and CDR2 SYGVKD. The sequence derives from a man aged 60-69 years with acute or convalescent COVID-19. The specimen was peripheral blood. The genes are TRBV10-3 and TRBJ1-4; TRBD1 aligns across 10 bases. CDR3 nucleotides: TGTGCCATCCGAGGACAGGGGGAGGAAAAACTGTTTTTT. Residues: CAIRGQGEEKLFF.